This is a list of T cell receptor beta chains from one sample in a study of blood T cells in healthy people across ages. In TCRdb, the 5' RACE reads were re-called with MiXCR into one record per CDR3 protein. The repertoire consists of about 640,000 distinct CDR3 sequences, with 45% to 65% occurring once and the leading ten covering approximately 37%. Source material: blood. These receptors were collected from a man between 60 and 70 years old in good health. The CDR3 runs from the conserved cysteine through the conserved F or W. D genes are given only for firm matches. A row's size may be missing; if present it is once, few, many or a size class.

DNA: TGTGCCAGCAGTTCCTCCCTGGCAGGGGGCTACACCTTC; CDR3: CASSSSLAGGYTF; size: NA; D: NA; J: TRBJ1-2; V: TRBV6-5
DNA: TGTGCCAGCAGCCAAGAATGGAGGGGCCCAGATACGCAGTATTTT; CDR3: CASSQEWRGPDTQYF; size: few; D: NA; J: TRBJ2-3; V: TRBV4-2
DNA: TGCAGCGTTGAGGAGTACTATGGCTACACCTTC; CDR3: CSVEEYYGYTF; size: few; D: NA; J: TRBJ1-2; V: TRBV29-1
DNA: TGTGCCAGCAGGGGGGCCATAGGCCCCTACAATGAGCAGTTCTTC; CDR3: CASRGAIGPYNEQFF; size: few; D: NA; J: TRBJ2-1; V: TRBV3-1
DNA: TGCGCCAGCAGTGAGCCGCGGCTACTTCGGAATGAGCAGTTCTTC; CDR3: CASSEPRLLRNEQFF; size: NA; D: NA; J: TRBJ2-1; V: TRBV10-2
DNA: TGTGCCAGCACCAAGGTGGACGCACGCTATAATTCACCCCTCCACTTT; CDR3: CASTKVDARYNSPLHF; size: NA; D: NA; J: TRBJ1-6; V: TRBV6-2/TRBV6-3
DNA: TGCAGTGCTCCATCGACACTGTCGGACAATGAGCAGTTCTTC; CDR3: CSAPSTLSDNEQFF; size: NA; D: NA; J: TRBJ2-1; V: TRBV20-1
DNA: TGTAGCGTTAACACGCGAGACACGGGAAACACCGGGGAGCTGTTTTTT; CDR3: CSVNTRDTGNTGELFF; size: NA; D: NA; J: TRBJ2-2; V: TRBV29-1
DNA: TGTGCCAGCAGTTTGGGCGTCGGGCAGGGCGGAGAGACCCAGTACTTC; CDR3: CASSLGVGQGGETQYF; size: NA; D: NA; J: TRBJ2-5; V: TRBV6-5
DNA: TGTGCCAGCAGACGGGAGTCCGGGGAGCTGTTTTTT; CDR3: CASRRESGELFF; size: NA; D: NA; J: TRBJ2-2; V: TRBV11-2
DNA: TGTGCCAGCAGTGAGGTAGGGAAGGCCGGCTACACCTTC; CDR3: CASSEVGKAGYTF; size: NA; D: NA; J: TRBJ1-2; V: TRBV2
DNA: TGCGCCAGCAGCCCGACCTCAGGGGCCGATGAAAAACTGTTTTTT; CDR3: CASSPTSGADEKLFF; size: NA; D: NA; J: TRBJ1-4; V: TRBV4-1
DNA: TGCAGTGCTCGCCGGGACAAGGTAGGTGGTGAGCAGTTCTTC; CDR3: CSARRDKVGGEQFF; size: NA; D: NA; J: TRBJ2-1; V: TRBV20-1
DNA: TGTGCCAGCAGTGACGACCAGGGGGCCAACGTCCTGACTTTC; CDR3: CASSDDQGANVLTF; size: NA; D: NA; J: TRBJ2-6; V: TRBV2
DNA: TGTGCCAGCAGCCACTCGGGGAGGGCGTACGGTACTGAAGCTTTCTTT; CDR3: CASSHSGRAYGTEAFF; size: NA; D: NA; J: TRBJ1-1; V: TRBV3-1
DNA: TGTGCCAGCAGTTTAGTTGACAGGGGGAGGGTCAATGAGCAGTTCTTC; CDR3: CASSLVDRGRVNEQFF; size: once; D: TRBD1; J: TRBJ2-1; V: TRBV28
DNA: TGCAGCGTTCAGGGGGTGGGAGAGACCCAGTACTTC; CDR3: CSVQGVGETQYF; size: few; D: TRBD1; J: TRBJ2-5; V: TRBV29-1
DNA: TGTGCCAGCGGAGAGGGACACCCGAGCTCCTACGAGCAGTACTTC; CDR3: CASGEGHPSSYEQYF; size: few; D: NA; J: TRBJ2-7; V: TRBV6-5
DNA: TGTGCCAGCTCACCGACTACGGGGGTGTCGGAGACCCAGTACTTC; CDR3: CASSPTTGVSETQYF; size: NA; D: NA; J: TRBJ2-5; V: TRBV18
DNA: TGCGCCAGCAGCCAACAGGGGCGAAATGAAAAACTGTTTTTT; CDR3: CASSQQGRNEKLFF; size: NA; D: NA; J: TRBJ1-4; V: TRBV4-1
DNA: TGTGCCAGCAGCCAAAGGTGGCGGGCTCGGGATGAGCAGTTCTTC; CDR3: CASSQRWRARDEQFF; size: few; D: NA; J: TRBJ2-1; V: TRBV14
DNA: TGTGCCAGCAGTAGTAGCCGAAACCAAGAGACCCAGTACTTC; CDR3: CASSSSRNQETQYF; size: few; D: NA; J: TRBJ2-5; V: TRBV12-3/TRBV12-4
DNA: TGTGCCAGCAGCCAGCCCGGTTCGCGGCGATACGAGCAGTACTTC; CDR3: CASSQPGSRRYEQYF; size: NA; D: NA; J: TRBJ2-7; V: TRBV11-2
DNA: TGTGCCAGCAGCTTCGGGGTTACGGAGACCCAGTACTTC; CDR3: CASSFGVTETQYF; size: NA; D: NA; J: TRBJ2-5; V: TRBV11-3
DNA: TGTGCCAGCACCCAACTAGCGGGGGGGCGTGAGACCCAGTACTTC; CDR3: CASTQLAGGRETQYF; size: NA; D: TRBD2; J: TRBJ2-5; V: TRBV12-3/TRBV12-4
DNA: TGTGCCAGCAGAGACTCGGGTTATAGCAATCAGCCCCAGCATTTT; CDR3: CASRDSGYSNQPQHF; size: NA; D: NA; J: TRBJ1-5; V: TRBV2
DNA: TGTGCCAGCAGTGAAATCGGAACCTACAATGAGCAGTTCTTC; CDR3: CASSEIGTYNEQFF; size: NA; D: NA; J: TRBJ2-1; V: TRBV6-1
DNA: TGTGCCAGCAGCTTAGGGCGCGGCGGGACTATTCCGTACTTC; CDR3: CASSLGRGGTIPYF; size: NA; D: TRBD2; J: TRBJ2-5; V: TRBV7-2
DNA: TGTGCCAGCAACCCCCAGGGGCCCTACAAGGAGCAGTTCTTC; CDR3: CASNPQGPYKEQFF; size: NA; D: NA; J: TRBJ2-1; V: TRBV7-6
DNA: TGCGCCAGCAGCTTGGACGCTCAGAGCTCCTACAATGAGCAGTTCTTC; CDR3: CASSLDAQSSYNEQFF; size: NA; D: NA; J: TRBJ2-1; V: TRBV5-1
DNA: TGCAGTGCTACCTCGGGGGGGGCCGGGCAATTTCAGCAGTTCTTC; CDR3: CSATSGGAGQFQQFF; size: NA; D: TRBD2; J: TRBJ2-1; V: TRBV20-1
DNA: TGTGCCAGCAGCTTATCTTACACTCAAGAGACCCAGTACTTC; CDR3: CASSLSYTQETQYF; size: NA; D: NA; J: TRBJ2-5; V: TRBV7-2
DNA: TGTGCCAGCAGTCCGCTCAGGGGGACTAACTATGGCTACACCTTC; CDR3: CASSPLRGTNYGYTF; size: NA; D: TRBD1; J: TRBJ1-2; V: TRBV6-2/TRBV6-3
DNA: TGCAGTGCCGTCATAGAAGGGGCCGCCTACAATGAGCAGTTCTTC; CDR3: CSAVIEGAAYNEQFF; size: NA; D: NA; J: TRBJ2-1; V: TRBV20-1
DNA: TGCGCCAGCAGCCGTACAGGGGACGGGGCTTTCTTT; CDR3: CASSRTGDGAFF; size: NA; D: TRBD1; J: TRBJ1-1; V: TRBV5-1
DNA: TGTGCCAGCAGCGCCATGACAGGAACCGGGGAGCTGTTTTTT; CDR3: CASSAMTGTGELFF; size: NA; D: NA; J: TRBJ2-2; V: TRBV12-3/TRBV12-4
DNA: TGTGCTAGTGGTTTGGTTACTAGCGGGGACTACAATGAGCAGTTCTTC; CDR3: CASGLVTSGDYNEQFF; size: NA; D: TRBD2; J: TRBJ2-1; V: TRBV12-5
DNA: TGCAGTGTTCAGGGAAACACTGAAGCTTTCTTT; CDR3: CSVQGNTEAFF; size: few; D: NA; J: TRBJ1-1; V: TRBV29-1
DNA: TGTGCCAGCAGCTTGGCCGGGACAGTAGTATCCTACGAGCAGTACTTC; CDR3: CASSLAGTVVSYEQYF; size: few; D: TRBD1; J: TRBJ2-7; V: TRBV7-9
DNA: TGCGCCAGCAGCCCTTCTCAGGGCGACCTTAACTATGGCTACACCTTC; CDR3: CASSPSQGDLNYGYTF; size: NA; D: NA; J: TRBJ1-2; V: TRBV4-1
DNA: TGTGCCACCAGTGGAGCTAGCACAGATACGCAGTATTTT; CDR3: CATSGASTDTQYF; size: NA; D: NA; J: TRBJ2-3; V: TRBV24-1
DNA: TGTGCCATCAGTGAGTCCGGGACACCGCTAGGTCTAGTGCAGTTCTTC; CDR3: CAISESGTPLGLVQFF; size: NA; D: NA; J: TRBJ2-1; V: TRBV10-3
DNA: TGTGCCAGCTCACAAAGCGGGGGGGACAATGAGCAGTTCTTC; CDR3: CASSQSGGDNEQFF; size: NA; D: TRBD2; J: TRBJ2-1; V: TRBV18
DNA: TGTGCCATCAGTGAAGGATTTTCGCGGGGGTCGGGAGAGCAGTACTTC; CDR3: CAISEGFSRGSGEQYF; size: few; D: TRBD2; J: TRBJ2-7; V: TRBV10-3
DNA: TGTGCCATCAGTGATGGTACAGCCTACAATGAGCAGTTCTTC; CDR3: CAISDGTAYNEQFF; size: NA; D: NA; J: TRBJ2-1; V: TRBV10-3
DNA: TGTGCCACTGCGCTGCAATACAATGAGCAGTTCTTC; CDR3: CATALQYNEQFF; size: NA; D: NA; J: TRBJ2-1; V: TRBV28
DNA: TGTGCCAGCAGCCAAGATAGAAAATCCCCCGATGAGCAGTTCTTC; CDR3: CASSQDRKSPDEQFF; size: NA; D: NA; J: TRBJ2-1; V: TRBV14
DNA: TGTGCCAGCAGCTATGGACTAGGTGGTGAGACCCAGTACTTC; CDR3: CASSYGLGGETQYF; size: NA; D: TRBD2; J: TRBJ2-5; V: TRBV3-1
DNA: TGTGCCAGCAGTTACTCGGTGACAGGGGCTCGGGAGCAGTACTTC; CDR3: CASSYSVTGAREQYF; size: NA; D: TRBD1; J: TRBJ2-7; V: TRBV6-6
DNA: TGCGCCAGCAGCCCGTCGGGTGAAAGATACACTGAAGCTTTCTTT; CDR3: CASSPSGERYTEAFF; size: NA; D: NA; J: TRBJ1-1; V: TRBV5-1
DNA: TGTGCCAGCAGCTTCTTCCTAGCGGGGGAAATGCAGTATTTT; CDR3: CASSFFLAGEMQYF; size: few; D: TRBD2; J: TRBJ2-3; V: TRBV7-6
DNA: TGCAGTGCCATGAGGGGAGGCTATGGCTACACCTTC; CDR3: CSAMRGGYGYTF; size: NA; D: NA; J: TRBJ1-2; V: TRBV20-1
DNA: TGCAGTGCTTCCGGGACAGGGGAGACCCAGTACTTC; CDR3: CSASGTGETQYF; size: few; D: TRBD1; J: TRBJ2-5; V: TRBV20-1
DNA: TGTGCCAGCAGCTTGGGGGGCAGGGGGAGCTACAATGAGCAGTTCTTC; CDR3: CASSLGGRGSYNEQFF; size: NA; D: TRBD1; J: TRBJ2-1; V: TRBV5-6